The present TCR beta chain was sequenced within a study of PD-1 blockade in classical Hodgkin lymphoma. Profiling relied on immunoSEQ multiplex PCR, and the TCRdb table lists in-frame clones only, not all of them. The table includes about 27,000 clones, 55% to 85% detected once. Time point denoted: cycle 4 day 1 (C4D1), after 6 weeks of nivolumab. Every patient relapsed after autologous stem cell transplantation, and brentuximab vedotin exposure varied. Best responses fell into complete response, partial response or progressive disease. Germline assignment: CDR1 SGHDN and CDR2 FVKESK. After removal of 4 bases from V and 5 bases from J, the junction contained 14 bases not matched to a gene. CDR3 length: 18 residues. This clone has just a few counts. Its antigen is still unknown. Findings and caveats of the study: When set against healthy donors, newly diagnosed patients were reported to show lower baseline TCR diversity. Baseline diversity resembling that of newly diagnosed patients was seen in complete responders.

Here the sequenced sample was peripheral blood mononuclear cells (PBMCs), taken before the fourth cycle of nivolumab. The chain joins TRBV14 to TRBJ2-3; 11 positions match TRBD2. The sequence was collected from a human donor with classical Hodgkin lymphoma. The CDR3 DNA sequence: TGTGCCAGCAGCCCCATAGCGGGAGGGCCCCTTTATGAAGATACGCAGTATTTT. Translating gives CASSPIAGGPLYEDTQYF.